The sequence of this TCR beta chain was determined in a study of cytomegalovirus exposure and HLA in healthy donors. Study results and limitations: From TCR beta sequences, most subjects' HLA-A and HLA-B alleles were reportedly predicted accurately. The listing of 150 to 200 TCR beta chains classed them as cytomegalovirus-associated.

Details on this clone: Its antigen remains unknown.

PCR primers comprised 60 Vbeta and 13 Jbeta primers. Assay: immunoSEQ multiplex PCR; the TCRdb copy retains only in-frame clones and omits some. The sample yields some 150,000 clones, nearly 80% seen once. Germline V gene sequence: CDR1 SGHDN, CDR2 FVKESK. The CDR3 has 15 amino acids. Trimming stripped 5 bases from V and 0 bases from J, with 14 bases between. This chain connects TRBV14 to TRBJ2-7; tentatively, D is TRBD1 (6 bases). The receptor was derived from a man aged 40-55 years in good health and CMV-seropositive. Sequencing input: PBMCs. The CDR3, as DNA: TGTGCCAGCAGCGCCCGACAGGCTATCTCCTACGAGCAGTACTTC. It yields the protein CASSARQAISYEQYF. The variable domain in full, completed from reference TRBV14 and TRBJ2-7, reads EAGVTQFPSHSVIEKGQTVTLRCDPISGHDNLYWYRRVMGKEIKFLLHFVKESKQDESGMPNNRFLAERTGGTYSTLKVQPAELEDSGVYFCASSARQAISYEQYFGPGTRLTVT.